The 28 T cell receptor beta chains listed next were all sequenced from one sample in a study of radiotherapy plus CTLA-4 blockade in lung cancer. Only in-frame clones appear in the TCRdb table, and some are missing; sequencing was by immunoSEQ multiplex PCR. The sample has 60,000 or so clones; around 80% are singletons. This sample comprised peripheral blood, obtained from a patient treated with radiotherapy plus ipilimumab. The receptors stem from a human donor with non-small cell lung cancer who had a partial response to radiotherapy plus ipilimumab.

The chain uses TRBV4-1 and TRBJ2-5; 11 nucleotides line up with TRBD1. This CDR3 is built from 17 residues. Germline CDR1 MGHRA, CDR2 YSYEKL. Trimming at V came to 4 bases and at J to 5 bases, leaving 12 bases not matched to a gene. The CDR3 region has the DNA TGCGCCAGCAGCCCCCAAGAAGCCGGGACAGGGGGGGAGACCCAGTACTTC. Its translation is CASSPQEAGTGGETQYF.

This clone was detected only once. This chain links TRBV21-1 with TRBJ2-7; TRBD2 is the table's D call, not checked against the DNA. TRBV21-1 is flagged as a pseudogene. The CDR3 loop spans 11 amino acids. The chain's CDR3 is CASSPLYEQYF. The CDR3 DNA reads as TGTGCCAGCAGCCCTCTGTACGAGCAGTACTTC.

This clone was counted only a few times. The chain employs TRBV7-9 and TRBJ2-7; D is perhaps TRBD1 (5 bases). Germline loops: CDR1 SEHNR, CDR2 FQNEAQ (reference sequence). CDR3 length: 13 residues. V was clipped by 5 bases and J by 6 bases, with 14 bases between them. The CDR3, as DNA: TGTGCCAGCAGCGCAGGGCAGGGTGGCGAGCAGTACTTC. Protein: CASSAGQGGEQYF.

J is TRBJ1-1 and V is TRBV5-4, with D possibly TRBD1 on 5 matching bases. Germline CDR1 SGHNT, CDR2 YYREEE (reference sequence). The CDR3 sequence is 15 residues long. V lost 0 bases and J 5 bases, leaving 14 bases between the germline ends. The CDR3 is CASSLGVGGRTEAFF. CDR3 nucleotide sequence: TGTGCCAGCAGCTTGGGGGTGGGGGGGAGGACTGAAGCTTTCTTT.

The J gene is TRBJ2-5, the V gene TRBV19; TRBD1 might be the D (6 bases). The CDR3 contains 18 residues. Germline CDR1 reads LNHDA; CDR2 reads SQIVND (reference sequence). Trimming took 11 bases from V and 1 from J, leaving 29 bases between them. CDR3 sequence: CAARDTVGDPATQETQYF. The CDR3 DNA reads as TGTGCCGCCCGGGACACGGTGGGGGACCCCGCGACCCAAGAGACCCAGTACTTC.

The chain links TRBV7-2 to TRBJ1-1, with a weak D call TRBD1 (6 bases). Per germline, CDR1 SGHTA and CDR2 FQGNSA. The CDR3 has 15 residues. V was shortened by 7 bases and J by 0 bases, with 15 bases between the two germline ends. CDR3: CASKKGGALNTEAFF. CDR3 sequence (DNA): TGTGCCAGCAAAAAAGGGGGGGCCCTGAACACTGAAGCTTTCTTT.

The chain has TRBV7-3 and TRBJ2-2; D ambiguous. Germline CDR1 SGHTA, CDR2 FQGTGA. V lost 5 bases and J lost 4, with 14 bases in between. The CDR3 spans 15 residues. This CDR3 is CASSLWAGSTGELFF. CDR3 DNA: TGTGCCAGCAGCCTTTGGGCAGGATCCACCGGGGAGCTGTTTTTT.

The chain has TRBV4-3 and TRBJ2-3; 8 bases match TRBD2. The CDR3 has 16 amino acids. The junction had 4 bases not matched to a gene; V was cut back by 0 bases and J by 2 bases. CDR1 and CDR2 (germline): LGHNA, YSLEER. The CDR3 DNA sequence: TGCGCCAGCAGCCAAGAGGGTAGCGGGGACACAGATACGCAGTATTTT. It yields the protein CASSQEGSGDTDTQYF.

The V call is TRBV5-1, the J call TRBJ1-1; 11 nucleotides line up with TRBD1. Trimming took 0 bases from V and 4 from J; bases not matched to a gene: 2. The germline gives CDR1 SGHRS, CDR2 YFSETQ. The CDR3 spans 15 residues. The CDR3 DNA reads TGCGCCAGCAGCTTGGGAGGGACAGGGGGCACTGAAGCTTTCTTT. Translated: CASSLGGTGGTEAFF.

The J gene is TRBJ2-3, the V gene TRBV9; TRBD2 matches at 7 bases. With V trimmed by 2 bases and J by 2 bases, 5 bases remained unmatched. The germline CDR1 and CDR2 sequences are SGDLS and YYNGEE. This CDR3 region has 15 residues. The CDR3 loop reads CASSVTSAYTDTQYF. As DNA, the CDR3 is TGTGCCAGCAGCGTTACTAGCGCTTACACAGATACGCAGTATTTT.

V and J are TRBV4-1 and TRBJ1-4, with D maybe TRBD1 (6 bases). The V and J ends lost 3 bases and 8 bases respectively, with 16 bases between them. The CDR3 is 15 residues long. The V gene's germline CDR1 is MGHRA and CDR2 YSYEKL. This chain's CDR3 is CASSQHRVPREKLFF. The CDR3 coding sequence is TGCGCCAGCAGCCAGCACAGGGTTCCTCGCGAAAAACTGTTTTTT.

The V gene is TRBV2, the J gene TRBJ2-2; maybe TRBD1 (6 bases). Trimming took off 5 bases at V and 5 bases at J, with 18 bases between the two ends. The germline V gene has CDR1 SNHLY and CDR2 FYNNEI. The length of the CDR3 is 16 residues. The DNA for the CDR3 is TGTGCCAGCAGTTCCATCCCAGGGGCTGGGACCGGGGAGCTGTTTTTT. It codes for CASSSIPGAGTGELFF. The full variable domain, with the rest looked up from reference TRBV2 and TRBJ2-2, is EPEVTQTPSHQVTQMGQEVILRCVPISNHLYFYWYRQILGQKVEFLVSFYNNEISEKSEIFDDQFSVERPDGSNFTLKIRSTKLEDSAMYFCASSSIPGAGTGELFFGEGSRLTVL.

The chain recombines TRBV5-1 with TRBJ2-1; possibly TRBD2 for D (6 bases). The CDR3 is 14 amino acids. V shed 4 bases and J shed 6 bases, with 14 bases lying between them. Per the germline V gene, CDR1 is SGHRS and CDR2 is YFSETQ. The CDR3 loop is CASSVLAEVNEQFF. The CDR3 bases are TGCGCCAGCAGCGTGTTAGCGGAGGTCAATGAGCAGTTCTTC.

The rearrangement links TRBV11-2 to TRBJ2-3; 9 bases fit TRBD1. The V segment lost 5 bases and the J segment 3 bases; nucleotides outside the gene matches: 6. Germline lookup yields CDR1 SGHAT and CDR2 FQNNGV. This CDR3 has 15 residues. Here the CDR3 reads CASSTSGTGTDTQYF. The CDR3 region has the DNA TGTGCCAGCAGCACTTCCGGGACAGGGACAGATACGCAGTATTTT.

This clone was counted once. The gene calls are TRBV5-6 and TRBJ1-2; TRBD1 matches 7 bases. The germline V gene encodes CDR1 SGHDT and CDR2 YYEEEE. The length of the CDR3 is 15 residues. With V trimmed by 3 bases and J by 0 bases, 5 bases remained unmatched. The CDR3 spells CASSWTGGTNYGYTF. The CDR3, as DNA: TGTGCCAGCAGCTGGACAGGTGGGACTAACTATGGCTACACCTTC.

The V gene is TRBV27, the J gene TRBJ2-4; the D is unclear. The CDR3 runs 15 residues. Germline lookup yields CDR1 MNHEY and CDR2 SMNVEV (reference sequence). Trimming took 2 bases from V and 0 from J, leaving 8 bases between them. The CDR3 reads CASSLMKLAKNIQYF. Here the CDR3 DNA reads TGTGCCAGCAGTTTAATGAAACTAGCCAAAAACATTCAGTACTTC.

The V call is TRBV5-1, the J call TRBJ1-6; TRBD1 matches at 8 bases. CDR3 length: 15 residues. V was pared by 3 bases and J by 7 bases, with 6 bases of the junction left unmatched. The germline CDR1 and CDR2 sequences are SGHRS and YFSETQ. CDR3 region: CASSSPDRDNSPLHF. The CDR3 bases are TGCGCCAGCAGCTCCCCGGACAGGGACAATTCACCCCTCCACTTT.

The CDR3 spells CASSSFQDEQYF. CDR3 coding DNA: TGTGCCAGCAGCAGTTTCCAGGACGAGCAGTACTTC. This rearrangement joins TRBV11-3 to TRBJ2-7, with D uncertain. CDR1 is SGHNT and CDR2 is YENEEA in the germline V gene. Trimming pared 5 bases from V and 5 bases from J, leaving 10 bases between. The CDR3 has 12 residues.

The chain uses TRBV5-1 and TRBJ1-2; weak D call: TRBD1 (6 bases). The CDR3 length is 14 residues. Per the germline V gene, CDR1 is SGHRS and CDR2 is YFSETQ. Between the trimmed V and J ends, which lost 4 bases and 6 bases, there was a span of 16 bases. CDR3 bases: TGCGCCAGCAGCCCACGAACAGGGAAGGATGGCTACACCTTC. Translated: CASSPRTGKDGYTF.

For the CDR3, the DNA is TGTGCCAGCAGCCCCGACATCGGGGAGCTGTTTTTT. Translated, it gives CASSPDIGELFF. The chain combines TRBV7-9 with TRBJ2-2; unclear D gene. CDR1 and CDR2 (germline): SEHNR, FQNEAQ (reference sequence). This CDR3 comprises 12 residues. V lost 5 bases, J lost 7 bases, and 8 bases lay in between.

In this sample, this clone turned up once. The CDR3 DNA reads as TGTGCCAGCAGGGGCCTAGCGGTCACAGATACGCAGTATTTT. It translates to CASRGLAVTDTQYF. The chain uses TRBV28 and TRBJ2-3, with 7 bases aligning to TRBD2. V shed 6 bases and J 2 bases; nucleotides not matched to a gene: 5. Germline V CDR1 and CDR2: MDHEN, SYDVKM. The CDR3 is 14 residues long.

V usage is TRBV10-2 and J usage is TRBJ1-4; D gene unclear. Germline loops: CDR1 WSHSY, CDR2 SAAADI. The CDR3 extends over 12 amino acids. V was pared by 0 bases and J by 7 bases, with 3 bases between. The CDR3 DNA sequence: TGCGCCAGCAGTGAGTCGGCTGAAAAACTGTTTTTT. Its protein is CASSESAEKLFF.

The V gene is TRBV10-3, the J gene TRBJ2-3, with 8 nucleotides matching TRBD2. J lost 2 bases, V lost 4 bases, and 5 bases had no gene match. The CDR3 loop spans 15 amino acids. The V gene's germline CDR1 is ENHRY and CDR2 SYGVKD. CDR3 bases: TGTGCCATCAGTGCCACGGGGGGGGTCACAGATACGCAGTATTTT. Amino acids: CAISATGGVTDTQYF.

The chain recombines TRBV2 with TRBJ1-3; D is uncertain. V shed 3 bases and J shed 11 bases, with 5 bases lying between them. Germline-derived CDR1 and CDR2 are SNHLY and FYNNEI. The CDR3 is made up of 10 amino acids. CDR3 DNA: TGTGCCAGCAGTGACACTGCCATATATTTT. Its translation is CASSDTAIYF.

The V gene is TRBV9, the J gene TRBJ1-1; 8 nucleotides agree with TRBD1. Germline V gives CDR1 SGDLS, CDR2 YYNGEE. The CDR3 consists of 15 residues. V shed 3 bases and J 2 bases; nucleotides not matched to a gene: 6. The CDR3 bases are TGTGCCAGCAGCGCTGGACAGGGACCTAACACTGAAGCTTTCTTT. The encoded protein is CASSAGQGPNTEAFF.

The DNA of the CDR3 is TGTGCCAGCAGCTCAGGGGAAGGGGCGTCCTACGAGCAGTACTTC. Translation: CASSSGEGASYEQYF. This chain connects TRBV5-4 to TRBJ2-7; TRBD1 is a possible D gene (6 bases). This CDR3 is 15 amino acids long. The germline CDR1 and CDR2 sequences are SGHNT and YYREEE (reference sequence). Trimming stripped 3 bases from V and 1 base from J, with 14 bases between.

The CDR3 nucleotides read TGTGCCAGCAGCTCCGGGACTAGCGGGCTTGAGCAGTACTTC. Its protein product is CASSSGTSGLEQYF. This chain joins TRBV11-2 and TRBJ2-5; 12 positions agree with TRBD2. Germline trimming cut 4 bases from V and 11 bases from J; bases unmatched to any gene: 8. Germline CDR1 reads SGHAT; CDR2 reads FQNNGV. The CDR3 runs 14 residues.

This clone turned up a few times. The chain has TRBV11-1 and TRBJ1-1, with D uncertain. V lost 5 bases and J 6 bases, leaving 13 bases between the germline ends. The CDR3 is 13 amino acids. CDR1 and CDR2 from the germline V gene are SGHAT and FQDESV (reference sequence). CDR3 bases: TGTGCCAGCAGCCAGCGAATTAGGCCTGAAGCTTTCTTT. Translation gives CASSQRIRPEAFF.